This T cell receptor beta chain is drawn from a study of cytomegalovirus exposure and HLA in healthy donors. A multiplex PCR was run with 60 Vbeta primers and 13 Jbeta primers. This table comes from immunoSEQ multiplex PCR, and its TCRdb copy is limited to in-frame clones, with some not included. In total, the table holds about 110,000 clones. The CDR3 sequence is 14 residues long. Per the germline V gene, CDR1 is MNHNS and CDR2 is SASEGT. J lost 2 bases, V lost 6 bases, and 6 bases had no gene match. The chain employs TRBV6-1 and TRBJ2-5; 7 bases match TRBD1. This receptor was identified in a man aged 30 to 45 in good health and CMV-seronegative. The sample comprised PBMCs. The CDR3 DNA sequence: TGTGCCAGCAGCATTACAGGGGTGCAAGAGACCCAGTACTTC. Protein: CASSITGVQETQYF.